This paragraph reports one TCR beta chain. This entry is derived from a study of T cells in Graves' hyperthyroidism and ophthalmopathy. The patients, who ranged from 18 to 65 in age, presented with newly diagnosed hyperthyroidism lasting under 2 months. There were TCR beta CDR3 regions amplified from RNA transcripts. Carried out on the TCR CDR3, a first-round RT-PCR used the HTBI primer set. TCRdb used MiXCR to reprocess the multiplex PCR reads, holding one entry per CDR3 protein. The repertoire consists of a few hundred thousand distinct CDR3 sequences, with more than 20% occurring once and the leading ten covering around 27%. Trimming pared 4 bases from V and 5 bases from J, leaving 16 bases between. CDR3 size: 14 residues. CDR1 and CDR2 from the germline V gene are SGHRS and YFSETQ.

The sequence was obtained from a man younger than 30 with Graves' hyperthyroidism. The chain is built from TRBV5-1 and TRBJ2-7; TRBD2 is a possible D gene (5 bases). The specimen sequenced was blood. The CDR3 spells CASSLRAPGDEQYF. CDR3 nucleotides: TGCGCCAGCAGCCTCCGGGCCCCCGGGGACGAGCAGTACTTC.